This is a list of T cell receptor beta chains from one sample in a study of beta chain features in type 1 diabetes. The method was immunoSEQ multiplex PCR; TCRdb's version includes in-frame clones alone and lacks a portion of them. The sample has roughly 290,000 clones, about 8.5% seen once; the top ten hold roughly 1%. The sequenced sample consisted of central memory CD4+ T cells from blood. The receptors shown here come from a woman between 18 and 29 years old in good health. Both conserved end residues are part of each CDR3. A D gene is named only where the DNA matches it firmly. Where a row states a size, it is once, few, many or the class of an expanded clone; other rows omit it.

V gene: TRBV9
clone size: NA
J gene: TRBJ1-6
D gene: TRBD1
CDR3 DNA: TGTGCCAGCAGTGCGGAGGGGGCGTTAAATTCACCCCTCCACTTT
CDR3 protein: CASSAEGALNSPLHF

V gene: TRBV6-5
clone size: NA
J gene: TRBJ2-7
D gene: NA
CDR3 DNA: TGTGCCAGCAGCAGGGACTTCAGCTCCTACGAGCAGTACTTC
CDR3 protein: CASSRDFSSYEQYF

V gene: TRBV7-9
clone size: NA
J gene: TRBJ1-1
D gene: TRBD1
CDR3 DNA: TGTGCCAGCAGCTTAGCCGGAACAGGGGCCTACAAAGCTTTCTTT
CDR3 protein: CASSLAGTGAYKAFF

V gene: TRBV6-5
clone size: NA
J gene: TRBJ2-7
D gene: NA
CDR3 DNA: TGTGCCAGCGGAAGCGTCGGCTTC
CDR3 protein: CASGSVGF

V gene: TRBV6-5
clone size: few
J gene: TRBJ2-7
D gene: NA
CDR3 DNA: TGTGCCAGCAGTAGAACCGGGACTTCGGGCGAGCAGTACTTC
CDR3 protein: CASSRTGTSGEQYF

V gene: TRBV30
clone size: NA
J gene: TRBJ1-2
D gene: NA
CDR3 DNA: TGTGCCTGGAGTGTTCTGGGGCCCGAATATGGCTACACCTTC
CDR3 protein: CAWSVLGPEYGYTF

V gene: TRBV29-1
clone size: NA
J gene: TRBJ1-1
D gene: NA
CDR3 DNA: TGCAGCGTTGATGATAGAAACACTGAAGCTTTCTTT
CDR3 protein: CSVDDRNTEAFF

V gene: TRBV7-2
clone size: few
J gene: TRBJ1-2
D gene: NA
CDR3 DNA: TGTGCCAGCAGCCGCATAGCCGGGACCCATTTGAATGGGGGCTACACCTTC
CDR3 protein: CASSRIAGTHLNGGYTF

V gene: TRBV18
clone size: NA
J gene: TRBJ1-4
D gene: NA
CDR3 DNA: TGTGCCAGCACTTACTCAGCCGCAACTAATGAAAAACTGTTTTTT
CDR3 protein: CASTYSAATNEKLFF

V gene: TRBV7-9
clone size: NA
J gene: TRBJ1-1
D gene: NA
CDR3 DNA: TGTGCCAGCAGCTTTGAAACAGGTGAAGCTTTCTTT
CDR3 protein: CASSFETGEAFF

V gene: TRBV7-2
clone size: NA
J gene: TRBJ1-6
D gene: NA
CDR3 DNA: TGTGCCAGCAGCTTATCACTCAGCAATTCACCCCTCCACTTT
CDR3 protein: CASSLSLSNSPLHF

V gene: TRBV9
clone size: NA
J gene: TRBJ2-1
D gene: TRBD1
CDR3 DNA: TGTGCCAGCAGCGTCACCGGGACAGGGGGCAATGAGCAGTTCTTC
CDR3 protein: CASSVTGTGGNEQFF

V gene: TRBV6-5
clone size: few
J gene: TRBJ2-3
D gene: NA
CDR3 DNA: TGTGCCAGCAGTTCCCCCTCAAGCGCGAGCACAGATACGCAGTATTTT
CDR3 protein: CASSSPSSASTDTQYF

V gene: TRBV19
clone size: few
J gene: TRBJ1-5
D gene: NA
CDR3 DNA: TGTGCCAGTCAGGGTTATCGGGGCAATCAGCCCCAGCATTTT
CDR3 protein: CASQGYRGNQPQHF

V gene: TRBV10-3
clone size: many
J gene: TRBJ2-3
D gene: TRBD1
CDR3 DNA: TGTGCCATCAGTCCACACAGGGGCGATGGCACAGATACGCAGTATTTT
CDR3 protein: CAISPHRGDGTDTQYF

V gene: TRBV7-2
clone size: once
J gene: TRBJ1-5
D gene: NA
CDR3 DNA: TGTGCCAGCAGCTTACAACGGGACGAAGGCGAGCCCCAGCATTTT
CDR3 protein: CASSLQRDEGEPQHF

V gene: TRBV20-1
clone size: NA
J gene: TRBJ1-1
D gene: NA
CDR3 DNA: TGCAGTGCTAGATTTAGGGTTGAGGCTTTCTTT
CDR3 protein: CSARFRVEAFF

V gene: TRBV6-8
clone size: many
J gene: TRBJ2-5
D gene: NA
CDR3 DNA: TGTGCCAGCAGAATAGCCCCCTGGATCCAAGAGACCCAGTACTTC
CDR3 protein: CASRIAPWIQETQYF

V gene: TRBV5-8
clone size: few
J gene: TRBJ2-5
D gene: TRBD2
CDR3 DNA: TGTGCCAGCAGCCCCGGGAGCGGGAATTACCAAGAGACCCAGTACTTC
CDR3 protein: CASSPGSGNYQETQYF

V gene: TRBV5-6
clone size: NA
J gene: TRBJ1-2
D gene: NA
CDR3 DNA: TGTGCCAGCAGCTTGGACGGGGGCTACACCTTC
CDR3 protein: CASSLDGGYTF

V gene: TRBV7-9
clone size: few
J gene: TRBJ2-4
D gene: TRBD1
CDR3 DNA: TGTGCCAGCAGCTTGGACAGGGGCGGTGACATTCAGTACTTC
CDR3 protein: CASSLDRGGDIQYF

V gene: TRBV7-2
clone size: NA
J gene: TRBJ2-3
D gene: TRBD2
CDR3 DNA: TGTGCCAGCAGCAAAGCCGGGACTAGCGGCACAGATACGCAGTATTTT
CDR3 protein: CASSKAGTSGTDTQYF

V gene: TRBV7-9
clone size: NA
J gene: TRBJ2-7
D gene: NA
CDR3 DNA: TGTGCCAGCAGCCTAGGGAAAGGGACGGGCAGCTACGAGCAGTACTTC
CDR3 protein: CASSLGKGTGSYEQYF

V gene: TRBV27
clone size: NA
J gene: TRBJ1-1
D gene: NA
CDR3 DNA: TGTGCCAGCAGTCCGCTCCGGCAGGGTCTTAGCCGCGCTTTCTTT
CDR3 protein: CASSPLRQGLSRAFF

V gene: TRBV4-3
clone size: NA
J gene: TRBJ2-4
D gene: NA
CDR3 DNA: TGCGCCAGCAGCCAAGGTGTGGGGGGAGGCAAAAACATTCAGTACTTC
CDR3 protein: CASSQGVGGGKNIQYF

V gene: TRBV7-2
clone size: few
J gene: TRBJ2-5
D gene: TRBD2
CDR3 DNA: TGTGCCAGCAGCTTAGCGCTGTCTAGCGGGGCCGAGACCCAGTACTTC
CDR3 protein: CASSLALSSGAETQYF

V gene: TRBV4-1
clone size: many
J gene: TRBJ1-5
D gene: NA
CDR3 DNA: TGCGCCAGCAGCCAAGTAGGCAAGAATCAGCCCCAGCATTTT
CDR3 protein: CASSQVGKNQPQHF

V gene: TRBV5-1
clone size: NA
J gene: TRBJ1-5
D gene: NA
CDR3 DNA: TGCGCCAGCAGCCCGGGAGGGAATCAGCCCCAGCATTTT
CDR3 protein: CASSPGGNQPQHF

V gene: TRBV7-9
clone size: NA
J gene: TRBJ1-2
D gene: NA
CDR3 DNA: TGTGCCAGCAGCTTGGGCACGGTCGTGTATGGCTACACCTTC
CDR3 protein: CASSLGTVVYGYTF

V gene: TRBV7-9
clone size: few
J gene: TRBJ1-5
D gene: NA
CDR3 DNA: TGTGCCAGCAGCCGAGGACTGACTAATAGCAATCAGCCCCAGCATTTT
CDR3 protein: CASSRGLTNSNQPQHF

V gene: TRBV27
clone size: NA
J gene: TRBJ2-1
D gene: TRBD2
CDR3 DNA: TGTGCCAGCAGTCCAATGGGTGGGACTAGCGGGGACAATGAGCAGTTCTTC
CDR3 protein: CASSPMGGTSGDNEQFF

V gene: TRBV7-2
clone size: NA
J gene: TRBJ1-1
D gene: TRBD1
CDR3 DNA: TGTGCCAGCAGCTCCCGACAGGGAAGGTTAGGGAAAGCTTTCTTT
CDR3 protein: CASSSRQGRLGKAFF

V gene: TRBV6-5
clone size: few
J gene: TRBJ2-3
D gene: NA
CDR3 DNA: TGTGCCAGCAGTTACTCCGGGCGGACCGGGGATACGCAGTATTTT
CDR3 protein: CASSYSGRTGDTQYF

V gene: TRBV5-4
clone size: few
J gene: TRBJ2-5
D gene: NA
CDR3 DNA: TGTGCCAGCAGCTTGTATTCTGCGAAGACCCAGTACTTC
CDR3 protein: CASSLYSAKTQYF

V gene: TRBV5-6
clone size: NA
J gene: TRBJ1-4
D gene: TRBD1
CDR3 DNA: TGTGCCAGCAGCTTGTCCAGGGGGCAGGAAACTAATGAAAAACTGTTTTTT
CDR3 protein: CASSLSRGQETNEKLFF

V gene: TRBV30
clone size: few
J gene: TRBJ1-2
D gene: TRBD1
CDR3 DNA: TGTGCCTGGAGTTCAATTCCGGGACAGACAAACTATGGCTACACCTTC
CDR3 protein: CAWSSIPGQTNYGYTF

V gene: TRBV30
clone size: many
J gene: TRBJ1-3
D gene: NA
CDR3 DNA: TGTGCCTGGAGTGCCGGACGGGCAGCAGGAAACACCATATATTTT
CDR3 protein: CAWSAGRAAGNTIYF

V gene: TRBV6-6
clone size: NA
J gene: TRBJ2-1
D gene: NA
CDR3 DNA: TGTGCCAGCCACGACAGTTCCTTCGATGAGCAGTTCTTC
CDR3 protein: CASHDSSFDEQFF

V gene: TRBV2
clone size: few
J gene: TRBJ2-5
D gene: NA
CDR3 DNA: TGTGCCAGCAGTGAGAGGGGACAAGCATCAGAGACCCAGTACTTC
CDR3 protein: CASSERGQASETQYF

V gene: TRBV6-6
clone size: few
J gene: TRBJ1-6
D gene: NA
CDR3 DNA: TGTGCCAGCGGACAGAGCTCCTATAATTCACCCCTCCACTTT
CDR3 protein: CASGQSSYNSPLHF

V gene: TRBV4-3
clone size: few
J gene: TRBJ1-6
D gene: NA
CDR3 DNA: TGCGCCAGCAGCCAAGATCGGACCCGGGGACGGATCAGCTCCTATAATTCACCCCTCCACTTT
CDR3 protein: CASSQDRTRGRISSYNSPLHF

V gene: TRBV4-2
clone size: many
J gene: TRBJ2-1
D gene: NA
CDR3 DNA: TGTGCCAGCAGCCAAGAGTATCGCTTGGAGGCGAGCGATGAGCAGTTCTTC
CDR3 protein: CASSQEYRLEASDEQFF

V gene: TRBV30
clone size: NA
J gene: TRBJ2-4
D gene: TRBD2
CDR3 DNA: TGTGCCTGGAGGGCTGCGGGGGGATCTCTAGCCAAAAACATTCAGTACTTC
CDR3 protein: CAWRAAGGSLAKNIQYF

V gene: TRBV18
clone size: few
J gene: TRBJ2-5
D gene: NA
CDR3 DNA: TGTGCCAGCTCCCCAGAGGGTGTCTGGAAAGAGACCCAGTACTTC
CDR3 protein: CASSPEGVWKETQYF

V gene: TRBV7-9
clone size: NA
J gene: TRBJ1-2
D gene: NA
CDR3 DNA: TGTGCCAGCGGCGGTCCGAACGACTATGGCTACACCTTC
CDR3 protein: CASGGPNDYGYTF

V gene: TRBV29-1
clone size: few
J gene: TRBJ2-1
D gene: NA
CDR3 DNA: TGCAGCGTTGAATTGGTGGACTCCTACAATGAGCAGTTCTTC
CDR3 protein: CSVELVDSYNEQFF

V gene: TRBV29-1
clone size: NA
J gene: TRBJ1-1
D gene: NA
CDR3 DNA: TGCAGCGGGAACACGATCACTGAAGCTTTCTTT
CDR3 protein: CSGNTITEAFF

V gene: TRBV7-8
clone size: few
J gene: TRBJ2-1
D gene: TRBD2
CDR3 DNA: TGTGCCAGCAGGATCAGCGGGGGGCCGGGGTCCTACAATGAGCAGTTCTTC
CDR3 protein: CASRISGGPGSYNEQFF

V gene: TRBV5-1
clone size: few
J gene: TRBJ1-2
D gene: NA
CDR3 DNA: TGCGCCAGCAGCACGGACGGCTTGGGCGGCTACACCTTC
CDR3 protein: CASSTDGLGGYTF

V gene: TRBV6-1
clone size: few
J gene: TRBJ1-2
D gene: NA
CDR3 DNA: TGTGCCAGCAGTGAGATGGGAAACTATGGCTACACCTTC
CDR3 protein: CASSEMGNYGYTF

V gene: TRBV7-3
clone size: few
J gene: TRBJ1-2
D gene: TRBD1
CDR3 DNA: TGTGCCAGCAGCCCGGGACAGGGGGGTCTCTATGGCTACACCTTC
CDR3 protein: CASSPGQGGLYGYTF

V gene: TRBV9
clone size: NA
J gene: TRBJ2-5
D gene: NA
CDR3 DNA: TGTGCCAGCAGCGTAGCCCAAGAGACCCAGTACTTC
CDR3 protein: CASSVAQETQYF

V gene: TRBV5-6
clone size: NA
J gene: TRBJ2-3
D gene: TRBD2
CDR3 DNA: TGTGCCAGCAGCCAGAAAGCTCTTAGGGCTAGCGGGGGCACAGATACGCAGTATTTT
CDR3 protein: CASSQKALRASGGTDTQYF

V gene: TRBV30
clone size: few
J gene: TRBJ2-7
D gene: TRBD2
CDR3 DNA: TGTGCCTGGAGCCTCGGGGGGAGCTCCTACGAGCAGTACTTC
CDR3 protein: CAWSLGGSSYEQYF

V gene: TRBV5-4
clone size: NA
J gene: TRBJ2-5
D gene: NA
CDR3 DNA: TGTGCCAGCAGAGAAGACAGGTGGGGAGAGACCCAGTACTTC
CDR3 protein: CASREDRWGETQYF

V gene: TRBV7-2
clone size: few
J gene: TRBJ2-3
D gene: NA
CDR3 DNA: TGTGCCAGCAGCTTAGAAGGTAGACTGGATACGCAGTATTTT
CDR3 protein: CASSLEGRLDTQYF